Here is one T cell receptor (beta chain) with its context. These gene names are mouse names. The CDR3 extends 1 residue past the end of the read, so its final part is completed from the germline J gene. The time point is: mouse harvest day 14 after allogeneic transplant. Mouse grafts combined 10^7 T-cell-depleted bone marrow cells with 10^6 splenic CD5+ T cells. Tissues came from B6→BALB/c major-mismatch GVHD mice at day 7 or 14. The sample originates from a study of tissue T cells after allogeneic stem cell transplantation. Germline V gene sequence: CDR1 NNHNN, CDR2 SYGAGS (reference sequence). V was clipped by 0 bases and J by 0 bases; unmatched bases: 2. There are 16 residues in the CDR3. TCRdb keeps only in-frame clones here, not all; method: immunoSEQ multiplex PCR. The sample consists of 6,000 to 9,500 clones, roughly 38% of them appearing once.

The source is a female BALB/c mouse given C57BL/6 T cells with graft-versus-host disease after an allogeneic hematopoietic cell transplant. The rearrangement joins TRBV13-2 to TRBJ2-7; TRBD2 matches 11 bases. Sequenced input: skin. The sequenced CDR3 bases are TGTGCCAGCGGTGATGGACTGGGGGGGAGCTCCTATGAACAGTAC. Protein: CASGDGLGGSSYEQY. The entire CDR3 protein reads CASGDGLGGSSYEQYF.